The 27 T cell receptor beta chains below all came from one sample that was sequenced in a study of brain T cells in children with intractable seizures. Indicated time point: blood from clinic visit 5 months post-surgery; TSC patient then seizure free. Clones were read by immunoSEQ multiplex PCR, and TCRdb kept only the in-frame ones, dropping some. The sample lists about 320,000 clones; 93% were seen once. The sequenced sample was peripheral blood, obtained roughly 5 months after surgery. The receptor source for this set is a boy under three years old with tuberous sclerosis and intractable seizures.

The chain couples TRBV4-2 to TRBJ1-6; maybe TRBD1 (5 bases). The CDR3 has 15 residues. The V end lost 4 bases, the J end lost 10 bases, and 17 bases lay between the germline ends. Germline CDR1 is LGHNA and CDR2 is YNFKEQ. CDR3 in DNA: TGTGCCAGCAGCCCAATCGGGGCGAGGAGATCACCCCTCCACTTT. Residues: CASSPIGARRSPLHF.

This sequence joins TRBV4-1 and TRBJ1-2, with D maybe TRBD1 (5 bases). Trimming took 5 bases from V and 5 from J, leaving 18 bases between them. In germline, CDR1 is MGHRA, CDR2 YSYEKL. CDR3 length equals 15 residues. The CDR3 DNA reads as TGCGCCAGCAGCGATCCCCGTGTAAGGGGTTATGGCTACACCTTC. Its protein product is CASSDPRVRGYGYTF.

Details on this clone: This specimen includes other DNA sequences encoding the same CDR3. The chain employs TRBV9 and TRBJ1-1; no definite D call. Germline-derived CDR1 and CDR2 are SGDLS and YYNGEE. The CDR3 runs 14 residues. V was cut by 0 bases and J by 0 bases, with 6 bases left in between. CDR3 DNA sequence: TGTGCCAGCAGCGTAGCTCCAGTGAACACTGAAGCTTTCTTT. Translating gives CASSVAPVNTEAFF.

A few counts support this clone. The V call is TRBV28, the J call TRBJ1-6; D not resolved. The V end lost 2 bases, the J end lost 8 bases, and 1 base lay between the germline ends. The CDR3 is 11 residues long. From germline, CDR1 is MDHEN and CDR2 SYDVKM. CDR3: CASSLDSPLHF. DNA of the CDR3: TGTGCCAGCAGTTTAGATTCACCCCTCCACTTT.

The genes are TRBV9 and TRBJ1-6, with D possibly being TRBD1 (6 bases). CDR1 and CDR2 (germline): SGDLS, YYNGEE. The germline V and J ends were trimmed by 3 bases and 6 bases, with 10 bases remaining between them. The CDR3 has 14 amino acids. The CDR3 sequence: CASSAGHTNSPLHF. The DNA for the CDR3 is TGTGCCAGCAGCGCGGGACATACTAATTCACCCCTCCACTTT.

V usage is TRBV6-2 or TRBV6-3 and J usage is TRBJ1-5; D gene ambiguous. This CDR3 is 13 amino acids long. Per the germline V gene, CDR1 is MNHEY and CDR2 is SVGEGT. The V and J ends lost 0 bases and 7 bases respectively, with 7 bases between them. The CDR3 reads CASSYSNGQPQHF. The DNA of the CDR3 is TGTGCCAGCAGTTACTCGAACGGCCAGCCCCAGCATTTT.

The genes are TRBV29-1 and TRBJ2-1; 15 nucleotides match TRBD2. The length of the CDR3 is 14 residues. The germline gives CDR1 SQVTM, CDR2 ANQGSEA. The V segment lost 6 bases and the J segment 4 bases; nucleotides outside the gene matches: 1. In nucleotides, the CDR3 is TGCAGCGTCGGACTAGCGGGAGGGTACAATGAGCAGTTCTTC. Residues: CSVGLAGGYNEQFF.

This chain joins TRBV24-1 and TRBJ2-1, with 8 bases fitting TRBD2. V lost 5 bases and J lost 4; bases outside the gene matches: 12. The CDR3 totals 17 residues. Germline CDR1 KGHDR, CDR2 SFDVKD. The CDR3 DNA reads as TGTGCCACCAGTGGAAAAGCGGGAGCGTCGGGGTACAATGAGCAGTTCTTC. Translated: CATSGKAGASGYNEQFF.

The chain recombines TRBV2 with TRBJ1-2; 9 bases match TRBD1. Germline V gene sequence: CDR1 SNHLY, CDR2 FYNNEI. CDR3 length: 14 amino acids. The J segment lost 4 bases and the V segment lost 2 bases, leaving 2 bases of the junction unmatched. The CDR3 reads CASSETGGLYGYTF. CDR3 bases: TGTGCCAGCAGTGAAACAGGGGGCCTCTATGGCTACACCTTC.

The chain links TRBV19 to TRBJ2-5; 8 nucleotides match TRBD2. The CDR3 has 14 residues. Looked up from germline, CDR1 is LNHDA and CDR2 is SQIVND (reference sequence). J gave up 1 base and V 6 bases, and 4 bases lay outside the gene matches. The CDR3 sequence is CASSGRGTQETQYF. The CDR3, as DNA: TGTGCCAGTAGCGGGAGGGGGACCCAAGAGACCCAGTACTTC.

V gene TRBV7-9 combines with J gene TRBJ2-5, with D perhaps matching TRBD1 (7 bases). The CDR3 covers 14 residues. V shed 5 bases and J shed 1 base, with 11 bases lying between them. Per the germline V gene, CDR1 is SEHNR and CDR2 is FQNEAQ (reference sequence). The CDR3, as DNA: TGTGCCAGCAGCCGCGGGGACAGCCAAGAGACCCAGTACTTC. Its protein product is CASSRGDSQETQYF. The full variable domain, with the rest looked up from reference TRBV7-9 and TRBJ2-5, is DTGVSQNPRHKITKRGQNVTFRCDPISEHNRLYWYRQTLGQGPEFLTYFQNEAQLEKSRLLSDRFSAERPKGSFSTLEIQRTEQGDSAMYLCASSRGDSQETQYFGPGTRLLVL.

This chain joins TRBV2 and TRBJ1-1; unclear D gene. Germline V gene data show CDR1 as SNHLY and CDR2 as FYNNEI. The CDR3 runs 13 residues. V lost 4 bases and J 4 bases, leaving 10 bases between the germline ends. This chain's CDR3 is CASSVEWGTEAFF. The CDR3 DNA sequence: TGTGCCAGCAGTGTCGAATGGGGCACTGAAGCTTTCTTT. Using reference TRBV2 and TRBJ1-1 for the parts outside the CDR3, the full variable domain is EPEVTQTPSHQVTQMGQEVILRCVPISNHLYFYWYRQILGQKVEFLVSFYNNEISEKSEIFDDQFSVERPDGSNFTLKIRSTKLEDSAMYFCASSVEWGTEAFFGQGTRLTVV.

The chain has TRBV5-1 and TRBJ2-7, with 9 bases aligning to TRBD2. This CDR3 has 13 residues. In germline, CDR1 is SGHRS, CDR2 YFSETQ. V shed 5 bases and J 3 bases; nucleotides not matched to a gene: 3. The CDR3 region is CASRSTSGYEQYF. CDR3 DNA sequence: TGCGCCAGCAGGTCGACTAGCGGCTACGAGCAGTACTTC. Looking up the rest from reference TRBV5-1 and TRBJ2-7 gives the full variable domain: KAGVTQTPRYLIKTRGQQVTLSCSPISGHRSVSWYQQTPGQGLQFLFEYFSETQRNKGNFPGRFSGRQFSNSRSEMNVSTLELGDSALYLCASRSTSGYEQYFGPGTRLTVT.

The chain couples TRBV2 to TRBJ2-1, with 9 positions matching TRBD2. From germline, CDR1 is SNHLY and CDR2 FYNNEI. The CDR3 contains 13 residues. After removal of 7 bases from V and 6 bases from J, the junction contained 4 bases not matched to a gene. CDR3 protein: CASTPLAGNEQFF. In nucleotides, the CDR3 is TGTGCCAGCACTCCACTAGCGGGCAATGAGCAGTTCTTC.

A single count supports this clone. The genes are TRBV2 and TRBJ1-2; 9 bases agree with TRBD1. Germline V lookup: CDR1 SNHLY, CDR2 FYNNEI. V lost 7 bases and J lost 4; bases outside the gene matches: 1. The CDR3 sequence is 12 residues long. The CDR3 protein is CASKDRGYGYTF. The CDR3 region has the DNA TGTGCCAGCAAGGACAGGGGCTATGGCTACACCTTC.

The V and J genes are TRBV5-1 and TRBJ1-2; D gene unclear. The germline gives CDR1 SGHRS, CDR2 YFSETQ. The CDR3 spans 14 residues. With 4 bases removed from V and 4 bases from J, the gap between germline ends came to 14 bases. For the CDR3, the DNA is TGCGCCAGCAGCGGCGAGCGGACGGTCTATGGCTACACCTTC. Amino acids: CASSGERTVYGYTF.

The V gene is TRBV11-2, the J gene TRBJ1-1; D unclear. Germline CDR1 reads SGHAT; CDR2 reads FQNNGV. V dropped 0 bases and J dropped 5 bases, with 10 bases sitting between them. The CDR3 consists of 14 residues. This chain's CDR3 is CASSLDGRATEAFF. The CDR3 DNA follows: TGTGCCAGCAGCTTAGATGGGAGAGCAACTGAAGCTTTCTTT.

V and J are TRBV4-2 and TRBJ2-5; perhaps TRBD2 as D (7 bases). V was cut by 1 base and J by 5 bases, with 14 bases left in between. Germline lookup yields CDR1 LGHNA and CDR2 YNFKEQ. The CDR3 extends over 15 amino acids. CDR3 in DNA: TGTGCCAGCAGCCAAGTACGGGGGGCTAAGGAGACCCAGTACTTC. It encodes CASSQVRGAKETQYF.

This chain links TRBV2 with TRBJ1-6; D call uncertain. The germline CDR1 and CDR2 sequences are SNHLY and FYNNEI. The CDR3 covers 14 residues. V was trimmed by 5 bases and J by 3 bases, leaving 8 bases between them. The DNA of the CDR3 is TGTGCCAGCAGTCAGACGGTCTATAATTCACCCCTCCACTTT. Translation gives CASSQTVYNSPLHF.

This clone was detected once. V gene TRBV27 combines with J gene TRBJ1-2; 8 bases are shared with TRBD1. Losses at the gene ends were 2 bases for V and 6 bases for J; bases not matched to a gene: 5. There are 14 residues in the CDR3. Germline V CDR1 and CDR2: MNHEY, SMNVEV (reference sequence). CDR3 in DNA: TGTGCCAGCAGTTTAGGCGGGACAGGAGATGGCTACACCTTC. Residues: CASSLGGTGDGYTF.

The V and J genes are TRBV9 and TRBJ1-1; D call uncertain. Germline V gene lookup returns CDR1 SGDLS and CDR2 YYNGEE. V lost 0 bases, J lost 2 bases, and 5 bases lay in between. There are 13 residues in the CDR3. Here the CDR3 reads CASSVVPNTEAFF. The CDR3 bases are TGTGCCAGCAGCGTAGTCCCAAACACTGAAGCTTTCTTT.

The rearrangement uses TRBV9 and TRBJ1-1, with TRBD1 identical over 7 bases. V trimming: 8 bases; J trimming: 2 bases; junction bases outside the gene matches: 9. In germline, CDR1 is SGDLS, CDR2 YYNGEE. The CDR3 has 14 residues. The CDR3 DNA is TGTGCCAGTACTACAGGGGACAAAAACACTGAAGCTTTCTTT. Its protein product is CASTTGDKNTEAFF. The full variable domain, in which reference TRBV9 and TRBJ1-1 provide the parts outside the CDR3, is DSGVTQTPKHLITATGQRVTLRCSPRSGDLSVYWYQQSLDQGLQFLIQYYNGEERAKGNILERFSAQQFPDLHSELNLSSLELGDSALYFCASTTGDKNTEAFFGQGTRLTVV.

The CDR3 is CATSDGWQPQHF. The CDR3 DNA is TGTGCCACCAGTGATGGGTGGCAGCCCCAGCATTTT. The chain combines TRBV24-1 with TRBJ1-5; unclear D gene. CDR3 length: 12 amino acids. Germline loops: CDR1 KGHDR, CDR2 SFDVKD. V lost 3 bases to trimming and J lost 7 bases, with 6 bases between them.

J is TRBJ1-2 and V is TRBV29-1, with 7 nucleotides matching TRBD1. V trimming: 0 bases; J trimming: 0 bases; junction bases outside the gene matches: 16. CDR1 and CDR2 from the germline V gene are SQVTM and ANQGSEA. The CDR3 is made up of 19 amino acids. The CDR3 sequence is CSVEEAAGQPPIPNYGYTF. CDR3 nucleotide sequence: TGCAGCGTTGAAGAGGCCGCGGGACAGCCCCCAATCCCTAACTATGGCTACACCTTC.

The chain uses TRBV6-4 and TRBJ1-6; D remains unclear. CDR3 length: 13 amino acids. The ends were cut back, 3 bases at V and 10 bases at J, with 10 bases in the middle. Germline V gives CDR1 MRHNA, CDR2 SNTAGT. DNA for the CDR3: TGTGCCAGCAGTGAGATTCGGAACTCACCCCTCCACTTT. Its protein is CASSEIRNSPLHF.

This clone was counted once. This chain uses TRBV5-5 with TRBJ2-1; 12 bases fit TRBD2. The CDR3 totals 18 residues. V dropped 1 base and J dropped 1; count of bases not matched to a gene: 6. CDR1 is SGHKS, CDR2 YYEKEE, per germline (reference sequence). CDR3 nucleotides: TGTGCCAGCAGCTTGCGTCTAGCGGGAGGGCAGTCCTACAATGAGCAGTTCTTC. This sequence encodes CASSLRLAGGQSYNEQFF.

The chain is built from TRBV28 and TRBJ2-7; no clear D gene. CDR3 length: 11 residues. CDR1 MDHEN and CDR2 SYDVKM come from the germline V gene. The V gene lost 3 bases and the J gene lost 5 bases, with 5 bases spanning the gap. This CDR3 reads CASSFRDEQYF. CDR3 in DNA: TGTGCCAGCAGTTTTCGGGACGAGCAGTACTTC. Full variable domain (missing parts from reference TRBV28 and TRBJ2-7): DVKVTQSSRYLVKRTGEKVFLECVQDMDHENMFWYRQDPGLGLRLIYFSYDVKMKEKGDIPEGYSVSREKKERFSLILESASTNQTSMYLCASSFRDEQYFGPGTRLTVT.